This T cell receptor beta chain comes out of a study of T cell responses to AZD1222 COVID-19 vaccine. The CDR3 consists of 15 residues. Germline loops: CDR1 KGHSH, CDR2 LQKENI. The V and J ends lost 3 bases and 5 bases respectively, with 16 bases between them. General study results and limits: Among the donors, most were white British and more were female, and clonal diversity was possibly underestimated. Elevations in Spike-specific TCR breadth and depth followed administration of two AZD1222 doses. Only six people who got AZD1222 tested seropositive at baseline.

In the case of this clone: Its antigen is currently unknown.

Clones were read by immunoSEQ multiplex PCR, and TCRdb kept only the in-frame ones, dropping some. The sample includes about 110,000 clones, about 86% seen only once; the top ten take about 3.3%. This chain joins TRBV18 and TRBJ1-1, with no clear D. Sequences were derived from peripheral blood, sampled on day 0 of AZD1222 vaccination. The source is an adult in good health. The CDR3 spells CASSPIRNLGTEAFF. Here the CDR3 DNA reads TGTGCCAGCTCACCCATTAGAAATCTAGGGACTGAAGCTTTCTTT. Full variable domain (missing parts from reference TRBV18 and TRBJ1-1): NAGVMQNPRHLVRRRGQEARLRCSPMKGHSHVYWYRQLPEEGLKFMVYLQKENIIDESGMPKERFSAEFPKEGPSILRIQQVVRGDSAAYFCASSPIRNLGTEAFFGQGTRLTVV.